This T cell receptor (beta chain) was captured in a study of shared clonotypes between healthy human individuals. The CDR3 is 14 amino acids. Germline V CDR1 and CDR2: MDHEN, SYDVKM. The V gene end was trimmed by 6 bases and the J gene end by 3 bases; junction bases not matched to a gene: 8. Clones were sequenced by immunoSEQ multiplex PCR, and TCRdb holds only the in-frame ones, with some missing. Among 1.4 million or so clones listed, approximately 98.5% were seen once. Input material: naive CD4+ T cells sorted from blood. Stated subset: CD45RA+ positively selected. The chain has TRBV28 and TRBJ2-7, with 7 bases lining up with TRBD2. This TCR was sampled from a young man in good health. For the CDR3, the DNA is TGTGCCAGCAGCTCCCGGGGAGGGAGCTACGAGCAGTACTTC. The encoded protein is CASSSRGGSYEQYF.